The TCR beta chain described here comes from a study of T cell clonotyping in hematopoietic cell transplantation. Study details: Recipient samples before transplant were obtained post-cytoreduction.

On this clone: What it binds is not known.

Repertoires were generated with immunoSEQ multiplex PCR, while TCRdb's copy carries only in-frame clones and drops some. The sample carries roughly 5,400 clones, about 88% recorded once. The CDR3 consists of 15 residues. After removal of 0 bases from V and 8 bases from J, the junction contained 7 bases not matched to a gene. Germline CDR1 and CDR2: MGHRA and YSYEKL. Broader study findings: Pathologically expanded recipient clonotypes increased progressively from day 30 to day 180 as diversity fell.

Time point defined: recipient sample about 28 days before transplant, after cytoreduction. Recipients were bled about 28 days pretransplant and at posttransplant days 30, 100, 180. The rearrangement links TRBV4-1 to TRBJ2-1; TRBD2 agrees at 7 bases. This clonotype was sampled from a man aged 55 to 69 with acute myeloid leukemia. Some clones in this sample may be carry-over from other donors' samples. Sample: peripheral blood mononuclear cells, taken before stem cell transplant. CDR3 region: CASSQERTGGDEQFF. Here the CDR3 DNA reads TGCGCCAGCAGCCAAGAGCGGACGGGGGGAGATGAGCAGTTCTTC.